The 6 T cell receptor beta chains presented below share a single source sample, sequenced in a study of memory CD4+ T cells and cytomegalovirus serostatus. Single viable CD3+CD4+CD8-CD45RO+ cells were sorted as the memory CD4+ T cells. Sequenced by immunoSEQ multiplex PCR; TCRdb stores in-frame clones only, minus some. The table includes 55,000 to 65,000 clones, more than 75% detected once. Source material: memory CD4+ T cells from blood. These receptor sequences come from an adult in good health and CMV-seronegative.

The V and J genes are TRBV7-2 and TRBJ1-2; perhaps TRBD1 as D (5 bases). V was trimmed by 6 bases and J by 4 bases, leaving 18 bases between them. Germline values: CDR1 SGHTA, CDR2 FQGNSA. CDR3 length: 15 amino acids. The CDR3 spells CASRPGGATSYGYTF. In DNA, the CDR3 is TGTGCCAGCAGACCAGGCGGGGCCACCTCCTATGGCTACACCTTC.

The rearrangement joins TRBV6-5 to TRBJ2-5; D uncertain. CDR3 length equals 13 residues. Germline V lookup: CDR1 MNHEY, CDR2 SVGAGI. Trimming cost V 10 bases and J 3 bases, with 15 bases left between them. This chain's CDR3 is CATSDPLKETQYF. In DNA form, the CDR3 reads TGTGCCACCTCGGACCCCCTTAAAGAGACCCAGTACTTC.

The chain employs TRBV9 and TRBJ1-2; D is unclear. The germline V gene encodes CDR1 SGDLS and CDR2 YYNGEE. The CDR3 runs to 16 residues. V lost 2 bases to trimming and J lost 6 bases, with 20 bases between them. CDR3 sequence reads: CASSVVPRRHPHGYTF. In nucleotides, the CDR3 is TGTGCCAGCAGCGTGGTTCCCAGGAGGCATCCACATGGCTACACCTTC. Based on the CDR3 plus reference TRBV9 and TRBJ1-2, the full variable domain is DSGVTQTPKHLITATGQRVTLRCSPRSGDLSVYWYQQSLDQGLQFLIQYYNGEERAKGNILERFSAQQFPDLHSELNLSSLELGDSALYFCASSVVPRRHPHGYTFGSGTRLTVV.

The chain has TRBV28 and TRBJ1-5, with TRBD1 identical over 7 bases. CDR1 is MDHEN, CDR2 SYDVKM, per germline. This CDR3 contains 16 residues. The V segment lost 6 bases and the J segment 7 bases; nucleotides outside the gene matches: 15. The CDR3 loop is CASRTIGQERGQPQHF. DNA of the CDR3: TGTGCCAGCAGGACCATTGGACAGGAACGGGGACAGCCCCAGCATTTT.

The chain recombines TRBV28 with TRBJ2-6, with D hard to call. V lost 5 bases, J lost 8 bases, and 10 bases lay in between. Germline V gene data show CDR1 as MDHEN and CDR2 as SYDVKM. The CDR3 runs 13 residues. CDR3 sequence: CASSLLFSNVLTF. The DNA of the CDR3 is TGTGCCAGCAGTCTCCTATTTTCCAACGTCCTGACTTTC. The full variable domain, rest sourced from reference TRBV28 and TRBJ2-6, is DVKVTQSSRYLVKRTGEKVFLECVQDMDHENMFWYRQDPGLGLRLIYFSYDVKMKEKGDIPEGYSVSREKKERFSLILESASTNQTSMYLCASSLLFSNVLTFGAGSRLTVL.

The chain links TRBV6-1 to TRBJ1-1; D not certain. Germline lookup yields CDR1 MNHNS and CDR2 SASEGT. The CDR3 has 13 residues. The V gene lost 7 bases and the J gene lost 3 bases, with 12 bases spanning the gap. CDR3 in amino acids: CASNVDTYTEAFF. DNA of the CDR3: TGTGCCAGCAACGTTGACACTTACACTGAAGCTTTCTTT.